This TCR beta chain is from a study of shared clonotypes between healthy human individuals. In the naive CD8 group, cells lacked CD45RO and were positively selected for CCR7, so terminally differentiated effector memory CD45RA+ cells were left out. Findings and limits, study-wide: For sorted subsets, rarefaction showed incomplete sequencing despite large depth. Generally, naive subsets came out with larger estimated richness than memory subsets. Naive CD4 clonotype sharing across a handful of donors was approximately 5%.

For this clone: No antigen is known for it.

V gave up 4 bases and J gave up 7 bases, with 5 bases separating them. The germline CDR1 and CDR2 sequences are MNHEY and SMNVEV (reference sequence). There are 11 residues in the CDR3. Assay used: immunoSEQ multiplex PCR; TCRdb lists only in-frame clones, some missing. This table has hundreds of thousands of clones, around 95% appearing once. The receptor comes from a woman aged 25 to 45 in good health. The sample comprised naive CD8+ T cells sorted from blood. The V and J genes are TRBV27 and TRBJ2-1; D is undetermined. The CDR3 loop reads CASSYENEQFF. Written as DNA, the CDR3 is TGTGCCAGCAGTTACGAAAATGAGCAGTTCTTC.